This TCR beta chain derives from a study of cytomegalovirus exposure and HLA in healthy donors. Points from the study as a whole: An analysis done earlier found most TCR beta V segments productive about 87% or about 30% of the time. V segments that were indistinguishable, TRBV6-2 and TRBV6-3 among them, were omitted from analysis.

This PCR relied on a set of 60 Vbeta primers and 13 Jbeta primers. Profiling relied on immunoSEQ multiplex PCR, and the TCRdb table lists in-frame clones only, not all of them. The data show some 98,000 clones, about four fifths seen once. V was clipped by 3 bases and J by 11 bases; unmatched bases: 11. This CDR3 has 14 residues. In germline, CDR1 is GTSNPN, CDR2 SVGIG (reference sequence). About this clone: Its target is unknown.

The chain couples TRBV30 to TRBJ2-4; 9 bases fit TRBD1. This receptor was obtained from a human donor in good health. Sample: PBMCs. CDR3 DNA: TGTGCCTGGAGCCCCGGGACAGGGTTGACCCTTCAGTACTTC. Translation gives CAWSPGTGLTLQYF.